This entry features one T cell receptor (beta chain) sequence. The clone's antigen remains unknown. No clone much larger than this one lies a single base away; base qualities are absent. This entry is derived from a study of T cell responses to AZD1222 COVID-19 vaccine (dated by TCRdb to the early 2020s). Background for the entire study: Because spike-specific TCR depth and breadth did not differ between the two schedules, AZD1222 recipients who got a second dose at roughly 4 weeks were pooled with those who got a second dose at roughly 12 weeks. TCR sequencing covered over 230 trial participants: 200 to 220 given two doses of AZD1222 and 26 given two doses of MenACWY control vaccine. Trial participants were enrolled into age subgroups of 18-55, 56-69 and 70-plus years, which contained 148, 28 and 57 TCR-sequenced participants, respectively.

The CDR3 regions of human TCRbeta chains were subjected to immunosequencing. The paper's processing steps were these. TCRs in the repertoires were compared against a reference library of SARS-CoV-2-specific TCRs that had been generated with the MIRA antigen-specificity platform. Breadth was defined as the fraction of unique TCRs that were SARS-CoV-2-associated, and depth was defined as the fraction of total T cells that were SARS-CoV-2-associated. Using the MIRA data, every spike-specific TCR was mapped to the spike region that the TCR reacted to and assigned to either a CD4 or a CD8 class. Log10-transformed breadth and depth values were compared by one-way ANOVA with Sidak's multiple comparisons tests. TCRdb retrieved this table from immuneACCESS and kept in-frame rearrangements only. Not all clones are present; in checked studies, unresolved V genes account for under half, and no reason is known for the remainder. That table furnishes V, J and clone size, whereas the DNA furnished D and trimming. The table for this sample lists 120,000 or so clones; about nine tenths of them were counted only once. About 7% of the sample is taken by the ten largest.

Study-level results and caveats: The vaccine-associated CD4 TCRs covered the entire spike protein, and the dominant responses fell in regions 160-218 and 743-854. Conclusions about previously exposed vaccinees are limited because only a handful of AZD1222 recipients were SARS-CoV-2 seropositive at baseline. After two AZD1222 doses, both the breadth and the depth of spike-specific TCRs were significantly higher than at day 0 and than in MenACWY recipients. In the small 56-69-year group, the increase in depth fell short of significance, most likely because of low power. Reportedly, almost half of the unique spike-specific TCRs recognized epitopes lying outside the regions that are mutated in the B.1.351 and B.1.1.7 variants. Participants were mostly white British and included more females than males, and it was suggested by the authors that clonal diversity may have been underestimated. Because no day 14 peak-response samples were available, the repertoires could be characterized only after the peak T cell response.

The trim is 0 bases for V and 2 bases for J, with a gap of 4 bases between the germline ends. CDR1 and CDR2 are read off the germline V gene (reference sequence) as GTSNPN and SVGIG. The CDR3 measures 12 amino acids from cysteine to phenylalanine. Only the CDR3 portion is preserved as DNA: 36 bases, with reading frame beginning at the first base. The time point label, read with the paper, signifies: baseline before first vaccination. Samples from vaccinated people were obtained from the UK trials COV001 and COV002, which included a single-blind randomized controlled phase 2/3 trial of AZD1222 (ChAdOx1 nCoV-19) in healthy adults. Trial participant PBMC samples were collected at day 0 and day 28 after the second dose for TCRbeta chain sequencing.

The TCR comes from an adult in good health. The rearrangement joined TRBV30 to TRBJ2-5; the D gene cannot be named for sure. The specimen was peripheral blood, collected on day 0 of AZD1222 vaccination. Here the CDR3 is given as CAWSVLQETQYF. At the DNA level, the sequence is TGTGCCTGGAGTGTTCTGCAAGAGACCCAGTACTTC.